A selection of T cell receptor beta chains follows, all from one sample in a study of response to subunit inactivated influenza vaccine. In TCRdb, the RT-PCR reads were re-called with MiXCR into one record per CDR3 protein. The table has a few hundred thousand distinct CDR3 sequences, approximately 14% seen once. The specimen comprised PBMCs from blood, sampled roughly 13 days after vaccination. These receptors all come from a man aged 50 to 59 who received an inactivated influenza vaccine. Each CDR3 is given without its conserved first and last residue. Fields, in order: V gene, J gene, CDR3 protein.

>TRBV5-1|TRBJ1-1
ASSLEPPALNTEAF
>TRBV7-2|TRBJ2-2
ASSLVSGRVTGELF
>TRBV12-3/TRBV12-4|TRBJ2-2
ASTSDRNTGELF
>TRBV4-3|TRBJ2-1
ASTDQLAGSDEQF
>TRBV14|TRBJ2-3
ASSRTPGQITDTQY
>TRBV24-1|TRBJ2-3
ATSVPRLTDRDTQY
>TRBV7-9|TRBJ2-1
ASSLDWTYNEQF
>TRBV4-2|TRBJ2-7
ASSQDPGQLYEQY
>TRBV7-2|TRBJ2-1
ASSLRQGHSYNEQF
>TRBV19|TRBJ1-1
ASKESANTEAF
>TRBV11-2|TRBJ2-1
ASSLDGWENNEQF
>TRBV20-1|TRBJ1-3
SAPMEGTGNTIY
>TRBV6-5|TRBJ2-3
ASSYTGQNTDTQY
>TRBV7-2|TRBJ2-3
ASSFRDSGRVTDTQY
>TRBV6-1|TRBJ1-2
ASRRGAYYGYT
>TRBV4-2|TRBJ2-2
ASSQVILAGGTGELF
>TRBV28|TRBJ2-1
ASSLRGRGYNEQF
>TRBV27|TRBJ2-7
ASSLGSSGAYEQY
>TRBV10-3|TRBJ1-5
AISEMGREGPQH
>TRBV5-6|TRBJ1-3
ASSSLFYRTGAGNTIY
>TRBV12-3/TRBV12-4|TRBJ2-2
ASTFGGAGELF
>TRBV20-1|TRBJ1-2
SARPNFNYGYT
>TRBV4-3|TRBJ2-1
ASSQGDPYNEQF
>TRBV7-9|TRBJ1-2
ASSSRRPNYGYT
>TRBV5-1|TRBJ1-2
ASSPLQGPGLPSGYT
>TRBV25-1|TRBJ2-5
ASSSPGLRVQETQY
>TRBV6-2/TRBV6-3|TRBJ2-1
ASSLLAPNEQF